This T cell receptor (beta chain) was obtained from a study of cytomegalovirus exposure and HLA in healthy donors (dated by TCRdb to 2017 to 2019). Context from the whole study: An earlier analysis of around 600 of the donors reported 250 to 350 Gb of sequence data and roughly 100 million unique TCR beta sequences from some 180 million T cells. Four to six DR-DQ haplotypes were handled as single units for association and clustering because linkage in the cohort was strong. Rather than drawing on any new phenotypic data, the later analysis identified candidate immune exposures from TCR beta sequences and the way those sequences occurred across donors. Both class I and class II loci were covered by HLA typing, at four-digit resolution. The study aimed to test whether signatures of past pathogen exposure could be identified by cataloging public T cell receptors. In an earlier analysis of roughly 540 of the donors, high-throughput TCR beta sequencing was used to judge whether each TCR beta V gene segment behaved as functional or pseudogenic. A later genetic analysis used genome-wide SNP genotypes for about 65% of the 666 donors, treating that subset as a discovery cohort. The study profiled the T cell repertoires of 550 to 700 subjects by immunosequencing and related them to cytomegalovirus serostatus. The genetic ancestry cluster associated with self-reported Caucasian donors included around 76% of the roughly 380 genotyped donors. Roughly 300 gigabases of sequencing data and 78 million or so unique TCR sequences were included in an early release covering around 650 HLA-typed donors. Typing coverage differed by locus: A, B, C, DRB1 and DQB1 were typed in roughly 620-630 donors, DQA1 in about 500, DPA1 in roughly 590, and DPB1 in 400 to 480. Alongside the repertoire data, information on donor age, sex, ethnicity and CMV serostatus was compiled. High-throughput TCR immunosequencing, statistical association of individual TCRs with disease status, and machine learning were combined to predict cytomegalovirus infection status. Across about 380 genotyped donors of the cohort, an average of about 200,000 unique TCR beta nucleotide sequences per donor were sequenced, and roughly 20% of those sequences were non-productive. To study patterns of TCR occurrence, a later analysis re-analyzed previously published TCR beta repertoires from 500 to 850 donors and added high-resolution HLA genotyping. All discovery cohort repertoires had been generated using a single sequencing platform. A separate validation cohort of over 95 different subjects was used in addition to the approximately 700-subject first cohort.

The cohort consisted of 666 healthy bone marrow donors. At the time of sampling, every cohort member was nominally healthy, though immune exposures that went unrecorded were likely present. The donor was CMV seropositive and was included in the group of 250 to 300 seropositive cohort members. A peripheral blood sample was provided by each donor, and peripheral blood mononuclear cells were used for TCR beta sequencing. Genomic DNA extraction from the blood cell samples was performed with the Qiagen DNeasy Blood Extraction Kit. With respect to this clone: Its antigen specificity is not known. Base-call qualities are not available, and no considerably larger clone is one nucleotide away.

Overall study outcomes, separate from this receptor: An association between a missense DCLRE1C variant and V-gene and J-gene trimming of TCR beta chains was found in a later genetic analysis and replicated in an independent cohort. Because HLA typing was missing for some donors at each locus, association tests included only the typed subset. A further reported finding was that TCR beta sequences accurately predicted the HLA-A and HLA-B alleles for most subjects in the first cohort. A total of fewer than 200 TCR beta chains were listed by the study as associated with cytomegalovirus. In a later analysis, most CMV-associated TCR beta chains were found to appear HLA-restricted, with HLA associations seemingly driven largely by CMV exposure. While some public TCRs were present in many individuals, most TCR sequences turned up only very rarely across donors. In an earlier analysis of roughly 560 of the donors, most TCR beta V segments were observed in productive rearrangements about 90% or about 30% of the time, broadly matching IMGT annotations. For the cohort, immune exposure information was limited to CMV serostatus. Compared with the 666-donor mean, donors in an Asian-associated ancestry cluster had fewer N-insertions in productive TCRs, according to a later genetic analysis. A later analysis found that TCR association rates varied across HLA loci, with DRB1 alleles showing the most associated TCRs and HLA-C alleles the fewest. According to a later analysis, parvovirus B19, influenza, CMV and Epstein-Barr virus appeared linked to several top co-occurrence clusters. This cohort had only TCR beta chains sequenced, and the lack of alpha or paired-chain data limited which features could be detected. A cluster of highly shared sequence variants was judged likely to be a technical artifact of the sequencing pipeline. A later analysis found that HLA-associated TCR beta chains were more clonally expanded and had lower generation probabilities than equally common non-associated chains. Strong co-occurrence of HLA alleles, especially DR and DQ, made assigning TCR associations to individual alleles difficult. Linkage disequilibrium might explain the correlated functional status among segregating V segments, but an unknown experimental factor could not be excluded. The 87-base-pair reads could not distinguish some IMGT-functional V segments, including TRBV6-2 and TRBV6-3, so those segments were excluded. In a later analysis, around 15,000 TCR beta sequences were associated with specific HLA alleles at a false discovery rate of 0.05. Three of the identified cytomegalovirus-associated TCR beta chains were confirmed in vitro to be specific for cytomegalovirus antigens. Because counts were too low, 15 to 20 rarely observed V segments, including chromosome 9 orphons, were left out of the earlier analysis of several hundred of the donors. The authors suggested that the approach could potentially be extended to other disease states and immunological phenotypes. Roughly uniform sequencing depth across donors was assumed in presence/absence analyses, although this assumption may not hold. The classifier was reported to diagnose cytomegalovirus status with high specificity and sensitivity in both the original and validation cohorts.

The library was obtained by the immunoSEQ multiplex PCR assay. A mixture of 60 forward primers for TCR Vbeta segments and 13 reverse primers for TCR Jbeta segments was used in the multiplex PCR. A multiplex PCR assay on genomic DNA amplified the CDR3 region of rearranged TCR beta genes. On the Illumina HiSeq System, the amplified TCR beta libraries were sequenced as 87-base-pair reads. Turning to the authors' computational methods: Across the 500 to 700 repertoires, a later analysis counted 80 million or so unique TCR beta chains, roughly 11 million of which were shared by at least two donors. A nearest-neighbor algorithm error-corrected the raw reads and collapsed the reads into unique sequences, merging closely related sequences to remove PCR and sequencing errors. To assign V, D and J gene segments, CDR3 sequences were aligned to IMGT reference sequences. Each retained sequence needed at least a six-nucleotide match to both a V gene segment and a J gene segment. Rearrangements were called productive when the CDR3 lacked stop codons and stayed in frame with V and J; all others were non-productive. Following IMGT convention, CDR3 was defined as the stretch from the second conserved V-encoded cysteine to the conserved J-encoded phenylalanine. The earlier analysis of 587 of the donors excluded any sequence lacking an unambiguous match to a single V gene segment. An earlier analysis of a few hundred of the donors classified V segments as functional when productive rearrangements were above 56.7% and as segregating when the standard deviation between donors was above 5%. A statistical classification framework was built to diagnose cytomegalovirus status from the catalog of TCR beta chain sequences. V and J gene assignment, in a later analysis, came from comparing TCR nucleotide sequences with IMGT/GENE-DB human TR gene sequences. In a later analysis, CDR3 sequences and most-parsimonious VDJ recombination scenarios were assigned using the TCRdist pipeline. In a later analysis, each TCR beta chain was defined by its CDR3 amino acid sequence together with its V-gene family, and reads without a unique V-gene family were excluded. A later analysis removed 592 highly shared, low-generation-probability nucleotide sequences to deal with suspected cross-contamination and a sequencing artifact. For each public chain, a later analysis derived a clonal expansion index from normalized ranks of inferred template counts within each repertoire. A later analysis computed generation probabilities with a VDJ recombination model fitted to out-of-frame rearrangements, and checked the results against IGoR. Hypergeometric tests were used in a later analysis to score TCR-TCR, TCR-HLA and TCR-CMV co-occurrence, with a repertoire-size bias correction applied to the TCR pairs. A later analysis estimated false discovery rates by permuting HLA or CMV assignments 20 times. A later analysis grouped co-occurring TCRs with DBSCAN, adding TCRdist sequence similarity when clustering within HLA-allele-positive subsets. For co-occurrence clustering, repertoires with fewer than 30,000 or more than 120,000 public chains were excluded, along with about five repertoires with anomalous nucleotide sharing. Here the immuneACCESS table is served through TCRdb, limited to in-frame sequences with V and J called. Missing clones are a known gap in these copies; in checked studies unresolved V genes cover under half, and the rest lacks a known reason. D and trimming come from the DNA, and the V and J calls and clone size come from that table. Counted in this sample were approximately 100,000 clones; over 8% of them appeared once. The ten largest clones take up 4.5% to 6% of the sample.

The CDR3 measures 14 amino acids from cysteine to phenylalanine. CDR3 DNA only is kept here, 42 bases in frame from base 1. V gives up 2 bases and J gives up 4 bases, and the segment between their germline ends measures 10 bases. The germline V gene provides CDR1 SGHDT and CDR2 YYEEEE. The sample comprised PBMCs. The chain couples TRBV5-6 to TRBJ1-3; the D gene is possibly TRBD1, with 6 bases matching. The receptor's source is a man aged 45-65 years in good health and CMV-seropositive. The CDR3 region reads CASSFPGAGNTIYF. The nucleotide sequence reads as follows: TGTGCCAGCAGCTTTCCAGGGGCCGGAAACACCATATATTTT.